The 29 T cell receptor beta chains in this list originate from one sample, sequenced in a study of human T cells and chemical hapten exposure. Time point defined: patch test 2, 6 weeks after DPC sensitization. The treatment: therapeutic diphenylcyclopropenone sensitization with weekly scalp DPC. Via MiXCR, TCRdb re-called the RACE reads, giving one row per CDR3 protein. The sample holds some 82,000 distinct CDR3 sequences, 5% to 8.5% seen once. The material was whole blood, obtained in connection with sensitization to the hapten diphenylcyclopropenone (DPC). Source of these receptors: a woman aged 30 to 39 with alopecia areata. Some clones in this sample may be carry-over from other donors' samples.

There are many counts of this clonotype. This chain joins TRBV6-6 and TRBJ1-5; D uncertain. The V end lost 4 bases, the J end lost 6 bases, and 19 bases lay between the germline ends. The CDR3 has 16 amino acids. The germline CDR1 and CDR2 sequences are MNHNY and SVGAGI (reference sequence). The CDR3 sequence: CASSSIPGVWGQPQHF. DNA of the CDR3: TGTGCCAGCAGTTCTATCCCCGGGGTTTGGGGTCAGCCCCAGCATTTT.

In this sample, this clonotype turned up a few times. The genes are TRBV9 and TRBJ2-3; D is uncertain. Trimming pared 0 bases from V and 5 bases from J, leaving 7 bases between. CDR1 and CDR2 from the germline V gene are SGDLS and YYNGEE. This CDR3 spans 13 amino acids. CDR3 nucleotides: TGTGCCAGCAGCGTAGCCGGTAAAGATACGCAGTATTTT. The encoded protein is CASSVAGKDTQYF.

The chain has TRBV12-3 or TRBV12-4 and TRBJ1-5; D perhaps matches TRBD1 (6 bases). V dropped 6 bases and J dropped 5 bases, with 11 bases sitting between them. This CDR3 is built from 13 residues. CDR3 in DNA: TGTGCCAGCAGCCAGGGGTGGCATCAGCCCCAGCATTTT. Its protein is CASSQGWHQPQHF.

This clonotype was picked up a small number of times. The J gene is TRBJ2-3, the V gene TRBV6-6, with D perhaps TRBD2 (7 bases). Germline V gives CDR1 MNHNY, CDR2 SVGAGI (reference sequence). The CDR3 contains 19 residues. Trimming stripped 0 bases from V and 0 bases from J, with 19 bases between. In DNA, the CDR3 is TGTGCCAGCAGTTACTCCCAAGGGAGGGGGACCTTGAGCACAGATACGCAGTATTTT. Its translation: CASSYSQGRGTLSTDTQYF.

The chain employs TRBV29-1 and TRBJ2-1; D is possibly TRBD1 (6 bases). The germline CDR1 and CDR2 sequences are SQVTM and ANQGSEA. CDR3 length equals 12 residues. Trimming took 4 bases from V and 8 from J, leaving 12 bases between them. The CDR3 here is CSVGQGTYEQFF. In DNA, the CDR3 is TGCAGCGTTGGGCAGGGGACATATGAGCAGTTCTTC.

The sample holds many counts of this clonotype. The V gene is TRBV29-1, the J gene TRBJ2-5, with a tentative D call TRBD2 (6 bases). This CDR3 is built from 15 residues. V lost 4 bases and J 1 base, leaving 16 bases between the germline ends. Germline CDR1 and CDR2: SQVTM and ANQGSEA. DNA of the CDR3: TGCAGCGTTGCAGGTAGCGGACCGTCCCAAGAGACCCAGTACTTC. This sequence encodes CSVAGSGPSQETQYF.

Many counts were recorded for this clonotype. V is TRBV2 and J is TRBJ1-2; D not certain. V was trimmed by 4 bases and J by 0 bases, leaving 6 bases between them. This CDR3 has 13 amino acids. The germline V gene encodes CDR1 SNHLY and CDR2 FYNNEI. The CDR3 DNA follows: TGTGCCAGCAGTGTGGCAACTAACTATGGCTACACCTTC. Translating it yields CASSVATNYGYTF.

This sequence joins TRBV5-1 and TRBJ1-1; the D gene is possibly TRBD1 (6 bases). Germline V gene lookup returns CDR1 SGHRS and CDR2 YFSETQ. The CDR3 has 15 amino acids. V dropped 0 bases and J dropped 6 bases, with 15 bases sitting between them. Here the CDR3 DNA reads TGCGCCAGCAGCTTGGATTTACAGGGTACCCCTGAAGCTTTCTTT. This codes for CASSLDLQGTPEAFF.

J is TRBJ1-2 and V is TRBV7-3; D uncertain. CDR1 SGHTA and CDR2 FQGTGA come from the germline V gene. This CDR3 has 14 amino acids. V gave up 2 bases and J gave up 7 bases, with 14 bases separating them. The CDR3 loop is CASSLVRESCGYTF. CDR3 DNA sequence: TGTGCCAGCAGCTTAGTTCGAGAAAGTTGTGGCTACACCTTC.

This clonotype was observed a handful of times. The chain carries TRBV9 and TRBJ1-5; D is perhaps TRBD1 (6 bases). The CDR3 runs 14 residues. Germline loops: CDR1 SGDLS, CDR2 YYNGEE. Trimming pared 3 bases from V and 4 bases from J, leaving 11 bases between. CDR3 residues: CASSADRGNQPQHF. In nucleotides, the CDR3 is TGTGCCAGCAGCGCGGACAGAGGGAATCAGCCCCAGCATTTT.

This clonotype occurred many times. In DNA form, the CDR3 reads TGTGCCAGCTCACCAAACAGGGCTAATATGAACACTGAAGCTTTCTTT. The encoded protein is CASSPNRANMNTEAFF. The chain has TRBV18 and TRBJ1-1, with D possibly being TRBD1 (6 bases). This CDR3 comprises 16 residues. V was shortened by 2 bases and J by 0 bases, with 13 bases between the two germline ends. Germline CDR1 KGHSH, CDR2 LQKENI.

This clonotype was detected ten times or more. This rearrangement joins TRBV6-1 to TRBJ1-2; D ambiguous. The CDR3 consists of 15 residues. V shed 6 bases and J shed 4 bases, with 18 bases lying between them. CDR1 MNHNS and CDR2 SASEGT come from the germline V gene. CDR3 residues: CASSEYTGPSYGYTF. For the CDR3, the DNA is TGTGCCAGCAGCGAATACACCGGGCCCTCCTATGGCTACACCTTC.

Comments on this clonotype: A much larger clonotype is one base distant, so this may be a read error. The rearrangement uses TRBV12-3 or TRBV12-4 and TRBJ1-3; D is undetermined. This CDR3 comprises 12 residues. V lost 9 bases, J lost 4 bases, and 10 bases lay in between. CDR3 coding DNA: TGTGCCAGAAGTCCTACAGGAAACACCATATATTTT. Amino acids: CARSPTGNTIYF.

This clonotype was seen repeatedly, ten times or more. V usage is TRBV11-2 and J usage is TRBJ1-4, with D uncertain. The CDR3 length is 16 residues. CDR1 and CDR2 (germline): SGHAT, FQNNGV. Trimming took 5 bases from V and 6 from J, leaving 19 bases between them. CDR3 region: CASSPSGLRIDEKLFF. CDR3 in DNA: TGTGCCAGCAGCCCCAGCGGTCTAAGGATCGATGAAAAACTGTTTTTT. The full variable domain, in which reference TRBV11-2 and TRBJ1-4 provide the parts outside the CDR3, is EAGVAQSPRYKIIEKRQSVAFWCNPISGHATLYWYQQILGQGPKLLIQFQNNGVVDDSQLPKDRFSAERLKGVDSTLKIQPAKLEDSAVYLCASSPSGLRIDEKLFFGSGTQLSVL.

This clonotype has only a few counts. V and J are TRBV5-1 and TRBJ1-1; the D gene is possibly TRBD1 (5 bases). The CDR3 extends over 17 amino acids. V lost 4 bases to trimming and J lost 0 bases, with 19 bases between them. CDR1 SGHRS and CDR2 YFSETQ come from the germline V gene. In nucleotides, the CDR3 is TGCGCCAGCAGCCCGACCCGTACAACAGGAATGAACACTGAAGCTTTCTTT. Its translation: CASSPTRTTGMNTEAFF.

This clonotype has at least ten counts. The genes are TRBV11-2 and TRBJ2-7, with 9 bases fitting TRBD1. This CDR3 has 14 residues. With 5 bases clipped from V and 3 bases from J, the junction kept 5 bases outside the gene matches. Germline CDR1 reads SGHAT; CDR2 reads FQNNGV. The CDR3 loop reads CASSPSTGGYEQYF. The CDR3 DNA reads TGTGCCAGCAGCCCCTCGACAGGGGGCTACGAGCAGTACTTC.

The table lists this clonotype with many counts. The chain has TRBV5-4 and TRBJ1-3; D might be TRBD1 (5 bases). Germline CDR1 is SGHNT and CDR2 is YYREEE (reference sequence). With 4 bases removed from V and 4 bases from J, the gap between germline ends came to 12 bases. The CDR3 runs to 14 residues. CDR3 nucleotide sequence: TGTGCCAGCAGCGAGGCAGGGTTCGGAAACACCATATATTTT. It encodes CASSEAGFGNTIYF.

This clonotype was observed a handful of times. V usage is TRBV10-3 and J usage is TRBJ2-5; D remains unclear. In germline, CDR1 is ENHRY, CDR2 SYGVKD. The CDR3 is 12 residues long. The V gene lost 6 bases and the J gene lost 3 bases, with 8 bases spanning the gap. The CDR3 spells CAISPEKETQYF. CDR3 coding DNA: TGTGCCATCAGCCCCGAAAAAGAGACCCAGTACTTC.

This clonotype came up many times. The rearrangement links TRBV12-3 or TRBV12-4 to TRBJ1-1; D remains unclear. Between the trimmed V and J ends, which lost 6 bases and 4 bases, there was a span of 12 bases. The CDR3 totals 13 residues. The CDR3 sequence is CASSPGGITEAFF. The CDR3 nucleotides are TGTGCCAGCAGCCCCGGCGGCATCACTGAAGCTTTCTTT.

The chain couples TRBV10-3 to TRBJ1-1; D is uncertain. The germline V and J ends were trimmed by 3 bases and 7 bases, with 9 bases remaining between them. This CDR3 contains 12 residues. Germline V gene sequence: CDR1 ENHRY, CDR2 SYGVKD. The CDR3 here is CAISDTGHEAFF. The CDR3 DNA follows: TGTGCCATCAGTGATACCGGGCATGAAGCTTTCTTT.

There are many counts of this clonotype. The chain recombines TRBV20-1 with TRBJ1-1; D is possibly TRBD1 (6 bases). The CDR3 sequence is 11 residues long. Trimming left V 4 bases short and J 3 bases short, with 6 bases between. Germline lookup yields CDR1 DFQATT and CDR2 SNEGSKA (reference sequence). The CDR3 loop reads CSAKGDTEAFF. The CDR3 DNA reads TGCAGTGCTAAGGGGGACACTGAAGCTTTCTTT.

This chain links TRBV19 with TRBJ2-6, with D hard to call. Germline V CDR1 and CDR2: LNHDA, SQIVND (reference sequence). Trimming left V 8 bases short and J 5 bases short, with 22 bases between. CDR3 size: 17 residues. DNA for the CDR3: TGTGCCAGTGGTTCATCGGGTAGGGCGGATAGGGCCAACGTCCTGACTTTC. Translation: CASGSSGRADRANVLTF.

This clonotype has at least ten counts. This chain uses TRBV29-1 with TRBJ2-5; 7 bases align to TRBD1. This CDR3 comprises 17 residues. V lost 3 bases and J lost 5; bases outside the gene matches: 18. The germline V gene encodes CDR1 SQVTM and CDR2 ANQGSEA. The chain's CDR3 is CSVDGFEDRSSVETQYF. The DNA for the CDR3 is TGCAGCGTTGATGGTTTTGAGGACAGGTCTTCCGTCGAGACCCAGTACTTC.

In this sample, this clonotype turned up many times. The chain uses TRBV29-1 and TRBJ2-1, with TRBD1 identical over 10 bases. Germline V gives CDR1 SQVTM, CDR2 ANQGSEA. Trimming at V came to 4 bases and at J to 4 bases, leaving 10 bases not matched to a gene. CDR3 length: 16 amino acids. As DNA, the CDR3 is TGCAGCGTTGCTGGGGGCGGGGGACAGGGGTACAATGAGCAGTTCTTC. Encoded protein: CSVAGGGGQGYNEQFF.

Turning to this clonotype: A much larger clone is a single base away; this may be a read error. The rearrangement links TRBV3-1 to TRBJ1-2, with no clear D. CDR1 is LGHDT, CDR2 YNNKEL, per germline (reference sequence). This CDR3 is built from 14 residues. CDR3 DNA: TGTGCCAGCAGCCAAGATTGGAAAGGGAGTGGCTACAACTTC. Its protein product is CASSQDWKGSGYNF.

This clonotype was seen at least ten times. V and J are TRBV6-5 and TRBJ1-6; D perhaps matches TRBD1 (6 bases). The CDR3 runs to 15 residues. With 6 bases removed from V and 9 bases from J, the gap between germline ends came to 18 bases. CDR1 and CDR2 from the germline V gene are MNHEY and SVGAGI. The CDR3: CASRDNRVTISPLHF. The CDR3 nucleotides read TGTGCCAGCAGAGATAACAGGGTTACAATTTCACCCCTCCACTTT.

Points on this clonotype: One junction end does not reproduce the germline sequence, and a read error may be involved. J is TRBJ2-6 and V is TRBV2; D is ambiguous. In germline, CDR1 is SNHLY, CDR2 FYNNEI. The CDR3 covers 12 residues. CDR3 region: CASREGANVLTF. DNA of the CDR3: TGTGCCAGCAGGGAAGGGGCCAACGTCCTGACTTTC.

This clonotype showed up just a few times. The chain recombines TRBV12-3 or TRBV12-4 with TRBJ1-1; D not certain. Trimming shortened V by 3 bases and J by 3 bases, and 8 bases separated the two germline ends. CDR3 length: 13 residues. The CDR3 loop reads CASSFLGHTEAFF. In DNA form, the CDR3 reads TGTGCCAGCAGTTTTCTTGGGCACACTGAAGCTTTCTTT.

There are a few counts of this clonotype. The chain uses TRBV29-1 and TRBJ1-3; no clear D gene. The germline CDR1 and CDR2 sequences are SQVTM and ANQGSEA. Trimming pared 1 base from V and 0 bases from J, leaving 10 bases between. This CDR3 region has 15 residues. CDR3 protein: CSVEGAIGSGNTIYF. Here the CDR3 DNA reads TGCAGCGTTGAAGGGGCCATCGGCTCTGGAAACACCATATATTTT.